The sequence of this T cell receptor beta chain was determined in a study of neurological immune-mediated disorders. General study results and limits: Expanded clones shared no CDR3 amino acid sequences across subjects, suggesting private repertoires in all groups. Multiple sclerosis, the disease with the least TCR clonal expansion, fell below healthy controls, whereas HTLV-1-associated myelopathy showed the most.

It was by 5'RACE with 10-nucleotide random UMIs that the cDNA was made. TCRdb re-called the 5' RACE reads with MiXCR, one entry per CDR3 protein. This sample has roughly 61,000 distinct CDR3 sequences; 24% occur once, and the top ten carry 3.5% to 5.5%. The time point is: technical triplicate 2. The unsorted libraries originated from 2 million PBMCs kept at -80 C. Only a few counts were recorded for this clonotype. What it binds is unknown. Sequenced: PBMCs. This TCR came from a man aged 55 to 70 with HTLV-1-associated myelopathy (HAM/TSP).

CDR3 in amino acids: CASSSMTSGSGNEQFF. The CDR3 region has the DNA TGCGCCAGCAGCTCTATGACTAGCGGGAGTGGCAATGAGCAGTTCTTC. The chain has TRBV5-1 and TRBJ2-1; 12 nucleotides line up with TRBD2. Germline assignment: CDR1 SGHRS and CDR2 YFSETQ. V was pared by 3 bases and J by 6 bases, with 7 bases of the junction left unmatched. The CDR3 runs to 16 residues.